One TCR beta chain is described in this entry. The antigen it binds to is not known. No base quality values were provided; no much bigger clone lies one nucleotide off. TCR CDR3 regions were amplified from genomic DNA by multiplex PCR using the deep immunoSEQ assay. For each cell subset, the extracted genomic DNA was distributed evenly across all wells of several immunoSEQ 96-well plates, and each plate served as one replicate. For sorted subsets, 200 to 250 ng of genomic DNA, equivalent to roughly 30,000 T cell genomes, went into each replicate PCR. Purified libraries were measured with a Qubit 3.0 fluorometer, size-checked on a Bioanalyzer 2100, and measured again with the KAPA Library Quantification kit. Each immunoSEQ 96-well plate was sequenced on its own single-read 150-cycle Illumina NextSeq 550 flow cell. Turning to the authors' computational methods: Because only junctional sequences without quality scores were contained in the immunoSEQ output, filtering matching that applied to full-length reads could not be performed. Sequences were annotated with PyIR, a Python wrapper for IgBLAST v1.9, and V/J genes and CDR3 were assigned using IMGT germline references. Reads were removed for weak V/J assignments (E-value above 1e-6), missing CDR3, stop codons, out-of-frame junctions, or ambiguous translated residues. V3J clonotypes were defined as sequences sharing an identical inferred V gene, J gene, and CDR3 amino acid sequence. To compute the percentage overlap between repertoires, the number of shared unique clonotypes was divided by the size of the smaller repertoire. RTK rarefaction, the Chao1 estimator, and Recon v2.1 estimates of unobserved clonotypes were used to assess repertoire richness. OLGA was used to compute generation probabilities for all TCRbeta clonotypes that the gDNA method yielded from a handful of donors. The table was pulled from immuneACCESS by TCRdb, which kept in-frame rearrangements only. Such tables lose some clones; where checked, under half of the loss comes from unresolved V genes, and the rest has no known cause. V and J calls and clone size are copied from that table; D and trimming were computed from the DNA. In all, the sample holds around 340,000 clones, and about 70% of those were seen once. The ten largest make up 10% of the sample.

This specimen comes from a study of shared clonotypes between healthy human individuals (dated by TCRdb to about 2020). About the study as a whole: A few men and two women, aged 18 to 49 years, made up the cohort. The study deeply sequenced blood TCR repertoires of about 5 healthy adults to estimate repertoire size and the extent of clonotype sharing between individuals. Per donor, three plates each were used for CD4 naive and CD4 memory, two for CD8 naive, and one for CD8 memory. To increase sequencing depth and limit assay-specific biases, different laboratories used diverse techniques to prepare libraries and sequence TCR repertoires. Each donor's leukapheresis produced roughly between roughly 0.85 and 9 billion PBMCs. Overall study results and their limits: Estimated clonotype richness was generally larger for naive than for memory subsets. Clonotypes shared by all four sorted-subset donors showed higher generation probabilities than non-shared clonotypes. Sharing across several donors was observed for approximately 5% of naive CD4, under 4% of naive CD8, 2.3% of memory CD4, and roughly 0.4% of memory CD8 clonotypes. Pairwise subsampling indicated that sequencing depth was expected to affect the degree of clonotype sharing among donors. Sampling was restricted to blood, and TCR repertoires in tissue are likely to differ from TCR repertoires in blood. Even with the large sequencing depth, rarefaction of the sorted-subset datasets indicated that sequencing was incomplete. Because the study included only a small number of donors, the genetic and exposure-history diversity represented was limited.

The donors were healthy, HIV-negative adults who had no recently reported acute infections or vaccinations. Every donor was a Caucasian adult residing in Nashville, Tennessee, USA. CD4+ T cells were enriched through magnetic negative selection, after which naive cells were positively selected on CD45RA and the remaining negative fraction served as the memory subset. Blood was collected by leukapheresis, and PBMCs were isolated by Ficoll-Histopaque density gradient centrifugation and then cryopreserved in liquid nitrogen vapor phase. Analytical flow cytometry was used to check the purity and quantity of each magnetically sorted T cell population. Genomic DNA was isolated from every sorted fraction and measured by UV absorbance on a Nanodrop 2000c. V loses 3 bases, J loses 1 base, and the germline ends lie 13 bases apart. From cysteine to phenylalanine, the CDR3 is 15 amino acids long. Just the 45-base CDR3 DNA is kept, in frame starting at base 1. CDR1 and CDR2 are drawn from the germline V gene: SGHRS, YFSETQ.

Recombination connected TRBV5-1 to TRBJ2-5, with the D call tentatively TRBD1 or TRBD2, each fitting 5 bases. The origin of this receptor is a man in his thirties or forties in good health. Source material: memory CD4+ T cells sorted from blood. Read against the paper, the sample's cell subset or site label means: CD45RA-negative fraction. The CDR3 is CASSSTGTPQETQYF. The base sequence is TGCGCCAGCAGCTCCACCGGGACGCCCCAAGAGACCCAGTACTTC.